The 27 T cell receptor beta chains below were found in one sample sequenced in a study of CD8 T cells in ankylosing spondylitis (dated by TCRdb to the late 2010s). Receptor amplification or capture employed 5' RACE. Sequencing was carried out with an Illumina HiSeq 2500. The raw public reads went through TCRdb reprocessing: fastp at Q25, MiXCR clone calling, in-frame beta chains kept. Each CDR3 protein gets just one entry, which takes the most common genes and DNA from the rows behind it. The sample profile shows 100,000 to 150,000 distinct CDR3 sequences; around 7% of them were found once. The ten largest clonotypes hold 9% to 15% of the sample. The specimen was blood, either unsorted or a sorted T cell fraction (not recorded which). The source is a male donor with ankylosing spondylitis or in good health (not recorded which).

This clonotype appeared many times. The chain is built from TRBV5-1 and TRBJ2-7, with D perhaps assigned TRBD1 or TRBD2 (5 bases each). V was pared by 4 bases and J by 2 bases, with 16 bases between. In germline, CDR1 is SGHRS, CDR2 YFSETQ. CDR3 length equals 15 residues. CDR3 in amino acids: CASSRGSRDPYEQYF. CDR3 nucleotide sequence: TGCGCCAGCAGCCGGGGTTCCCGGGACCCCTACGAGCAGTACTTC.

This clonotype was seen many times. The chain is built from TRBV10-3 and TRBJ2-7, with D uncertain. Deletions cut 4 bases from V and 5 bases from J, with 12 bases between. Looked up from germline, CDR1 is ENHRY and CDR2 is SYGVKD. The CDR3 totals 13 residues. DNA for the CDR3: TGTGCCATCAGTGTCTTCGCAGCCCACGAGCAGTACTTC. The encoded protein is CAISVFAAHEQYF.

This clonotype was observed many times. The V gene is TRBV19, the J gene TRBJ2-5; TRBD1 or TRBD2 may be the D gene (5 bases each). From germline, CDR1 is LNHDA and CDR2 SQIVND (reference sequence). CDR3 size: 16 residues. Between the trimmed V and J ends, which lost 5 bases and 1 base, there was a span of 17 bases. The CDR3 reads CASSVYPGRSQETQYF. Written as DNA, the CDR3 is TGTGCCAGTAGTGTCTACCCGGGACGATCCCAAGAGACCCAGTACTTC.

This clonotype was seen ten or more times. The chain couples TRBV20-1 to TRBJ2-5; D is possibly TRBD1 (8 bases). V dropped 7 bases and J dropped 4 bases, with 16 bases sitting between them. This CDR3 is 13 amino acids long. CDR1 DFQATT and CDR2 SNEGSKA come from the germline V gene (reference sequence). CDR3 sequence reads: CSVPTGEGETQYF. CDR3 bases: TGCAGTGTCCCGACAGGGGAGGGAGAGACCCAGTACTTC.

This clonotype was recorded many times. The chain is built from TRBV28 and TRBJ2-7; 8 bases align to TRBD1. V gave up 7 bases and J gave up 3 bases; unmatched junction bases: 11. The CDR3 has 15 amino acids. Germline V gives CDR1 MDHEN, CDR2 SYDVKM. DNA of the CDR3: TGTGCCAGCACCCCCTATTCGGGACAGGACTACGAGCAGTACTTC. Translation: CASTPYSGQDYEQYF. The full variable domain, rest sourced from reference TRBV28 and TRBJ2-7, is DVKVTQSSRYLVKRTGEKVFLECVQDMDHENMFWYRQDPGLGLRLIYFSYDVKMKEKGDIPEGYSVSREKKERFSLILESASTNQTSMYLCASTPYSGQDYEQYFGPGTRLTVT.

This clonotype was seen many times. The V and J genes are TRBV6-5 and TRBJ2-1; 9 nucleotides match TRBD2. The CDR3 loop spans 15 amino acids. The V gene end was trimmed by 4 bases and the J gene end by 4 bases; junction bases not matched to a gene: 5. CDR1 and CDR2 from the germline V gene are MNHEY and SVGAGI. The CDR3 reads CASSSTSGKYNEQFF. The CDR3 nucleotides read TGTGCCAGCAGTTCGACTAGCGGAAAGTACAATGAGCAGTTCTTC.

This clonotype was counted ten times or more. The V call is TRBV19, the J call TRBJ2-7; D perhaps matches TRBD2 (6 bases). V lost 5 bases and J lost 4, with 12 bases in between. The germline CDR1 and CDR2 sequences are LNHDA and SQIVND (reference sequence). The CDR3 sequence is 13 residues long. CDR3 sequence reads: CASSVEGSYEQYF. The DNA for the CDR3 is TGTGCCAGTAGTGTGGAGGGATCTTACGAGCAGTACTTC.

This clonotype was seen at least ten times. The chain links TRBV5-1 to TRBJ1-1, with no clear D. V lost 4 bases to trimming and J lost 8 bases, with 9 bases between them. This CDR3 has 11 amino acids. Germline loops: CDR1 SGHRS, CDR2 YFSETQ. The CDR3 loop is CASSGSREAFF. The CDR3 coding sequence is TGCGCCAGCAGCGGCTCAAGAGAAGCTTTCTTT. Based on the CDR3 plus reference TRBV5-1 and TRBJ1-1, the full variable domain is KAGVTQTPRYLIKTRGQQVTLSCSPISGHRSVSWYQQTPGQGLQFLFEYFSETQRNKGNFPGRFSGRQFSNSRSEMNVSTLELGDSALYLCASSGSREAFFGQGTRLTVV.

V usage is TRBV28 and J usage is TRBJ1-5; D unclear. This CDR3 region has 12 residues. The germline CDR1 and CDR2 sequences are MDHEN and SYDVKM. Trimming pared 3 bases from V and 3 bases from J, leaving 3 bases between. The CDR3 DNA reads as TGTGCCAGCAGTTTCTCCAATCAGCCCCAGCATTTT. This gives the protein CASSFSNQPQHF.

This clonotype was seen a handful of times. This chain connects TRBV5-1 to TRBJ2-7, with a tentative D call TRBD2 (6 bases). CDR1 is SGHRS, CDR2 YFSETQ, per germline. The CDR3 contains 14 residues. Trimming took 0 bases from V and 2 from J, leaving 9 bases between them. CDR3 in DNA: TGCGCCAGCAGCTTGGAGGGAGGCACCTACGAGCAGTACTTC. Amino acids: CASSLEGGTYEQYF.

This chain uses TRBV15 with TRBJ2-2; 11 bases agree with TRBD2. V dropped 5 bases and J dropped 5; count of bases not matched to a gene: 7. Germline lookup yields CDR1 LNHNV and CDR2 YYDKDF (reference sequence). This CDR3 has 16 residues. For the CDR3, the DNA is TGTGCCACCAGCCAGCTAGCGGGAGGCCCTACCGGGGAGCTGTTTTTT. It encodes CATSQLAGGPTGELFF.

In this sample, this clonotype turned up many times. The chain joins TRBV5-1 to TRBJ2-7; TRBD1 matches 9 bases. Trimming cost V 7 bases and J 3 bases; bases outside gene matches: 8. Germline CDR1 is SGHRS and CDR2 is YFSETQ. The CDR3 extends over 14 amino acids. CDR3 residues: CASSQGARNYEQYF. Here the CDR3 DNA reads TGCGCCAGCTCACAGGGGGCTAGGAACTACGAGCAGTACTTC.

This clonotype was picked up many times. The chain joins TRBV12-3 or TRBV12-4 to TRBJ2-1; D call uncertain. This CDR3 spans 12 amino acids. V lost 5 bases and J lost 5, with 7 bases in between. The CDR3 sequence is CASSLTDNEQFF. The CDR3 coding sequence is TGTGCCAGCAGTCTCACGGACAATGAGCAGTTCTTC.

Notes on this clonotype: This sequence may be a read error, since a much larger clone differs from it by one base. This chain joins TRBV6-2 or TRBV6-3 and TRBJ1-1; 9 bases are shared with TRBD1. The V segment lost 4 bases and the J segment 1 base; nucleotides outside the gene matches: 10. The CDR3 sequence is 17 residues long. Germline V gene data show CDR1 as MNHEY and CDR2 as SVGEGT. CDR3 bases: TGTGCCAGCAGTTTCGTCCCGGGACAGGGTCGGAACACTGAAGCTTTCTTT. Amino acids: CASSFVPGQGRNTEAFF.

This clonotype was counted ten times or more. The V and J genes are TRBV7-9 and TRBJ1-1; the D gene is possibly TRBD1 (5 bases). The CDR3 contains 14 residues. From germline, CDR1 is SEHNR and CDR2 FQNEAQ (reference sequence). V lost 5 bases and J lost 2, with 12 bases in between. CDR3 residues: CASSVRVVNTEAFF. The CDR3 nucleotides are TGTGCCAGCAGCGTCAGGGTGGTCAACACTGAAGCTTTCTTT. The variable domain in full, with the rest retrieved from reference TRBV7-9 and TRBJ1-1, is DTGVSQNPRHKITKRGQNVTFRCDPISEHNRLYWYRQTLGQGPEFLTYFQNEAQLEKSRLLSDRFSAERPKGSFSTLEIQRTEQGDSAMYLCASSVRVVNTEAFFGQGTRLTVV.

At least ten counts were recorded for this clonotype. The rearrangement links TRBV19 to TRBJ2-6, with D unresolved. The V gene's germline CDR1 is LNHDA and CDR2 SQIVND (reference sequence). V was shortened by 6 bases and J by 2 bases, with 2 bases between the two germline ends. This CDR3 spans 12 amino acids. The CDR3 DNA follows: TGTGCCAGTAGGCCTGGGGCCAACGTCCTGACTTTC. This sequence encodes CASRPGANVLTF.

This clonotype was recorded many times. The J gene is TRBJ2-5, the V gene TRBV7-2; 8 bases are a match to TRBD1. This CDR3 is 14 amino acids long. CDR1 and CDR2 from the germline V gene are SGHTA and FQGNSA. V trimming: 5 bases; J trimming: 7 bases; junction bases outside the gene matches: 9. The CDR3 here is CASSGRQGPVTQYF. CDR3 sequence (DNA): TGTGCCAGCAGCGGAAGACAGGGGCCAGTGACCCAGTACTTC.

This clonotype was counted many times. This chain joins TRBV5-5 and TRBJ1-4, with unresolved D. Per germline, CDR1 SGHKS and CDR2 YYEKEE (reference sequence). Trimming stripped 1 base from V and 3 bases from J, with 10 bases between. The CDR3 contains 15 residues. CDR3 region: CASSLTRAANEKLFF. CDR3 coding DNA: TGTGCCAGCAGCTTGACTCGGGCTGCTAATGAAAAACTGTTTTTT.

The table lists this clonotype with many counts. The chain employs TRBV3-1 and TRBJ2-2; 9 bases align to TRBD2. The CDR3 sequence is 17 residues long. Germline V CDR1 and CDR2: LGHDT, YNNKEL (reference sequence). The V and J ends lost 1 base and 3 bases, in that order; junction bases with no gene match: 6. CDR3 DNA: TGTGCCAGCAGCCAAGTGGGCGGGAGGGCCCACACCGGGGAGCTGTTTTTT. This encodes CASSQVGGRAHTGELFF.

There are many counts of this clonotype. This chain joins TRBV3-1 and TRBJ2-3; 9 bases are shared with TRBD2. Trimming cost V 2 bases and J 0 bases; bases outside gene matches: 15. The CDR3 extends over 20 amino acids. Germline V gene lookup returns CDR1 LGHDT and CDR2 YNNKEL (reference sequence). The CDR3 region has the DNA TGTGCCAGCAGCCAATGGGTCTCCCCCTCTAGCGGGAAAAGCACAGATACGCAGTATTTT. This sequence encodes CASSQWVSPSSGKSTDTQYF.

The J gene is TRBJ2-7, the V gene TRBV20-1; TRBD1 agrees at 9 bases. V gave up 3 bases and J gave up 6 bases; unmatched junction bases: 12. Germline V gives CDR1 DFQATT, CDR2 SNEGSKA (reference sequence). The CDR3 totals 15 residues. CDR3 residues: CSASQAGTGTGEQYF. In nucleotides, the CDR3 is TGCAGTGCTAGTCAAGCGGGGACAGGGACGGGCGAGCAGTACTTC.

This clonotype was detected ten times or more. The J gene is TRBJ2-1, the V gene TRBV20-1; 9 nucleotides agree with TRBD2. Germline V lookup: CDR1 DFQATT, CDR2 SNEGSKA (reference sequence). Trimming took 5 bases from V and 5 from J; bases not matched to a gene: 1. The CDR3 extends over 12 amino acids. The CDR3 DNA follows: TGCAGTGCTGAGCGGGAGGACAATGAGCAGTTCTTC. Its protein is CSAEREDNEQFF.

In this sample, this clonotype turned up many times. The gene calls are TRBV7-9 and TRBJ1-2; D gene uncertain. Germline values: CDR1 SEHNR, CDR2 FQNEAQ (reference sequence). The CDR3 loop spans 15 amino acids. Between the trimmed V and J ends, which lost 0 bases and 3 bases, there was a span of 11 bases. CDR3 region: CASSLAPAGHYGYTF. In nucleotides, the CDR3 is TGTGCCAGCAGCTTAGCTCCCGCAGGCCACTATGGCTACACCTTC.

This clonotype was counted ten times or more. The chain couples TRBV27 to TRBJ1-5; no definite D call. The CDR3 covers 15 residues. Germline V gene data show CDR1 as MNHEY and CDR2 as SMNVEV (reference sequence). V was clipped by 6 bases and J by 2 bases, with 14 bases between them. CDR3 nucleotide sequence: TGTGCCAGCAGAGAGGTGGGTAGGCGCAATCAGCCCCAGCATTTT. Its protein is CASREVGRRNQPQHF.

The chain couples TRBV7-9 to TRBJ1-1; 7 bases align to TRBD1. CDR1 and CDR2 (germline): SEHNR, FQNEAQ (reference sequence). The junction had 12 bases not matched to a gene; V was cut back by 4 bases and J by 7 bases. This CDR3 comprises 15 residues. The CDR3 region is CASSWPGQPGDEAFF. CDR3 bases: TGTGCCAGCAGCTGGCCGGGACAGCCGGGTGATGAAGCTTTCTTT.

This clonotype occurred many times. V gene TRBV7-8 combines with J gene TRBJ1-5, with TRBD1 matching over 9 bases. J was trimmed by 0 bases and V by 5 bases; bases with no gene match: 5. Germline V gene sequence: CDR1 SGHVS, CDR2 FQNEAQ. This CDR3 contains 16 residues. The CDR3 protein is CASSPGTGYSNQPQHF. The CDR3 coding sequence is TGTGCCAGCAGCCCCGGGACAGGGTATAGCAATCAGCCCCAGCATTTT.

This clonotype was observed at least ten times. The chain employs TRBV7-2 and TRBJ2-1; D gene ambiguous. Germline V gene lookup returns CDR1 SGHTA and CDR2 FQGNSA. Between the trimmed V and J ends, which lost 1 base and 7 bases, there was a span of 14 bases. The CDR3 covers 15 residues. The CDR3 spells CASSLDPILRNEQFF. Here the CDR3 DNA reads TGTGCCAGCAGCTTAGATCCTATCTTGAGGAATGAGCAGTTCTTC.